Each of the 17 T cell receptor beta chains below was sequenced from the same sample in a study of blood T cell repertoires in COVID-19. Method: immunoSEQ multiplex PCR; TCRdb's copy keeps in-frame clones and lacks some. The data hold a few hundred thousand clones, with 88% observed a single time. The sample was PBMCs or T cells enriched from blood (not recorded which). Receptors originate from a young woman who had been exposed to COVID-19.

V and J are TRBV5-1 and TRBJ1-3; 7 bases map to TRBD1. V gave up 4 bases and J gave up 0 bases; unmatched junction bases: 7. Germline V CDR1 and CDR2: SGHRS, YFSETQ. This CDR3 contains 16 residues. The CDR3 is CASSTQGPSSGNTIYF. The CDR3 nucleotides are TGCGCCAGCAGCACACAGGGGCCGAGCTCTGGAAACACCATATATTTT.

V usage is TRBV27 and J usage is TRBJ2-7, with 9 bases matching TRBD1. The CDR3 covers 15 residues. CDR1 MNHEY and CDR2 SMNVEV come from the germline V gene (reference sequence). The J segment lost 3 bases and the V segment lost 5 bases, leaving 8 bases of the junction unmatched. For the CDR3, the DNA is TGTGCCAGCAGTGACCCGGGACAGGGAGACTACGAGCAGTACTTC. Translated: CASSDPGQGDYEQYF.

V is TRBV7-8 and J is TRBJ2-5, with 9 bases fitting TRBD2. Germline lookup yields CDR1 SGHVS and CDR2 FQNEAQ. The CDR3 length is 13 residues. V lost 4 bases and J lost 5; bases outside the gene matches: 2. CDR3 DNA sequence: TGTGCCAGCAGCTCTAGCGGGAAGGAGACCCAGTACTTC. Amino acids: CASSSSGKETQYF.

The chain is built from TRBV6-5 and TRBJ2-2; TRBD1 is a possible D gene (6 bases). This CDR3 contains 14 residues. Germline V lookup: CDR1 MNHEY, CDR2 SVGAGI. V lost 5 bases and J lost 0, with 7 bases in between. In DNA, the CDR3 is TGTGCCAGCAGTAACAGGGCGAACACCGGGGAGCTGTTTTTT. Its translation is CASSNRANTGELFF.

In its sample, this clone was seen once. The V gene is TRBV18, the J gene TRBJ2-3; D unclear. Germline lookup yields CDR1 KGHSH and CDR2 LQKENI. CDR3 length: 15 residues. Trimming removed 3 bases from V and 4 bases from J, with 14 bases in between. The CDR3 DNA is TGTGCCAGCTCACCCATTATGCGTCTGGCAGATACGCAGTATTTT. This sequence encodes CASSPIMRLADTQYF.

The CDR3 sequence is CASSTIGTWGQDSYEQYF. DNA of the CDR3: TGTGCCAGTAGTACCATCGGGACATGGGGACAGGACTCCTACGAGCAGTACTTC. The chain is built from TRBV19 and TRBJ2-7; 8 bases are shared with TRBD1. Germline V CDR1 and CDR2: LNHDA, SQIVND (reference sequence). The CDR3 is 18 amino acids. The V segment lost 4 bases and the J segment 0 bases; nucleotides outside the gene matches: 14.

The chain couples TRBV10-1 to TRBJ2-7; 7 bases are shared with TRBD1. The CDR3 contains 18 residues. V was clipped by 4 bases and J by 0 bases; unmatched bases: 15. Germline values: CDR1 WNHNN, CDR2 SYGVQD (reference sequence). Written as DNA, the CDR3 is TGCGCCAGCAGTGCCAAGTGGCAAGACAGGGAGAACTCCTACGAGCAGTACTTC. Translation: CASSAKWQDRENSYEQYF.

The chain is built from TRBV18 and TRBJ1-1, with 7 bases fitting TRBD1. There are 15 residues in the CDR3. V gave up 3 bases and J gave up 5 bases; unmatched junction bases: 9. The V gene's germline CDR1 is KGHSH and CDR2 LQKENI. CDR3 nucleotide sequence: TGTGCCAGCTCACCGAGACAGGGCTTTCTAACTGAAGCTTTCTTT. Translating it yields CASSPRQGFLTEAFF.

The CDR3 sequence: CASSLVLSTDTQYF. DNA for the CDR3: TGTGCCAGCAGTTTGGTCCTAAGCACAGATACGCAGTATTTT. V gene TRBV28 combines with J gene TRBJ2-3; the D is unclear. V lost 3 bases and J lost 0, with 7 bases in between. Germline assignment: CDR1 MDHEN and CDR2 SYDVKM. The CDR3 is 14 residues long.

Turning to this clone: Other DNA sequences in this sample translate to the same CDR3. DNA of the CDR3: TGTGCCAGCAGCCCAACGACAGGGAACACTGAAGCTTTCTTT. Translating it yields CASSPTTGNTEAFF. V is TRBV9 and J is TRBJ1-1; perhaps TRBD1 as D (6 bases). Germline V lookup: CDR1 SGDLS, CDR2 YYNGEE. Trimming stripped 4 bases from V and 1 base from J, with 11 bases between. The CDR3 runs 14 residues.

The chain uses TRBV5-5 and TRBJ1-2; D gene ambiguous. The length of the CDR3 is 16 residues. Trimming pared 0 bases from V and 4 bases from J, leaving 16 bases between. The germline V gene encodes CDR1 SGHKS and CDR2 YYEKEE (reference sequence). The CDR3 protein is CASSLATSELSYGYTF. The CDR3 DNA sequence: TGTGCCAGCAGCTTGGCCACCTCGGAACTATCCTATGGCTACACCTTC.

The rearrangement joins TRBV11-2 to TRBJ2-5; 9 nucleotides match TRBD2. Germline V gives CDR1 SGHAT, CDR2 FQNNGV. The CDR3 contains 19 residues. V trimming: 0 bases; J trimming: 5 bases; junction bases outside the gene matches: 16. CDR3 sequence (DNA): TGTGCCAGCAGCTTAGACGTCGGAAGTCGAAGCGGGAGGCGGGAGACCCAGTACTTC. The encoded protein is CASSLDVGSRSGRRETQYF.

This clone came up once. CDR3 loop: CASSQDSAGGPYNEQFF. CDR3 in DNA: TGCGCCAGCAGCCAAGATTCCGCGGGAGGGCCCTACAATGAGCAGTTCTTC. V gene TRBV4-1 combines with J gene TRBJ2-1; 9 positions agree with TRBD2. There are 17 residues in the CDR3. Germline CDR1 reads MGHRA; CDR2 reads YSYEKL. The junction had 5 bases not matched to a gene; V was cut back by 0 bases and J by 2 bases.

CDR3 coding DNA: TGTGCCACCAGCGGAGGGAGGGAGTTGTTCTCTGGAAACACCATATATTTT. This gives the protein CATSGGRELFSGNTIYF. The rearrangement links TRBV15 to TRBJ1-3; D ambiguous. Germline CDR1 is LNHNV and CDR2 is YYDKDF (reference sequence). The CDR3 runs to 17 residues. The V gene lost 5 bases and the J gene lost 0 bases, with 17 bases spanning the gap.

The chain joins TRBV16 to TRBJ2-7; D possibly corresponds to TRBD1 (5 bases). The CDR3 loop spans 13 amino acids. The germline CDR1 and CDR2 sequences are KGHSY and FQNENV. V gave up 0 bases and J gave up 5 bases, with 8 bases separating them. The CDR3 loop is CASSQSIRDEQYF. In DNA form, the CDR3 reads TGTGCCAGCAGCCAATCAATCAGGGACGAGCAGTACTTC.

This rearrangement joins TRBV15 to TRBJ2-3, with a tentative D call TRBD2 (6 bases). Trimming shortened V by 8 bases and J by 2 bases, and 14 bases separated the two germline ends. Germline-derived CDR1 and CDR2 are LNHNV and YYDKDF (reference sequence). CDR3 size: 14 residues. DNA for the CDR3: TGTGCCACCGATAGCGGACGCTTCACAGATACGCAGTATTTT. Protein sequence: CATDSGRFTDTQYF.

The CDR3 loop reads CASSLAAGRYNEQFF. The CDR3 DNA follows: TGTGCCAGCAGCTTAGCAGCGGGGAGGTACAATGAGCAGTTCTTC. The chain is built from TRBV11-2 and TRBJ2-1; 7 bases are a match to TRBD2. The CDR3 is 15 residues long. Germline loops: CDR1 SGHAT, CDR2 FQNNGV. V dropped 1 base and J dropped 4; count of bases not matched to a gene: 4.